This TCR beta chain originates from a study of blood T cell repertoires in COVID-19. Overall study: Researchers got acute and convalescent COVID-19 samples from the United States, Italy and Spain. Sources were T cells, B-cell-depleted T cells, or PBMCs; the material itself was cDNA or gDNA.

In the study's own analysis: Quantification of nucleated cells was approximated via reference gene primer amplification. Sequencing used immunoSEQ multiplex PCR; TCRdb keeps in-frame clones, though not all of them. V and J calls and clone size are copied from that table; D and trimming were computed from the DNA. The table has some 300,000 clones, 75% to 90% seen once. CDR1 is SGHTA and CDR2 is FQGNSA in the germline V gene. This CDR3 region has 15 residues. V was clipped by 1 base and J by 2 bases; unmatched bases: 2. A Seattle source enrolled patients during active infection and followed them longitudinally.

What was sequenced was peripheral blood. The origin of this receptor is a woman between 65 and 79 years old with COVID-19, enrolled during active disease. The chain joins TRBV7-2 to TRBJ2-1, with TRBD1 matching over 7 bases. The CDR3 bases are TGTGCCAGCAGCTTAGAGGGGGCGGCCTACAATGAGCAGTTCTTC. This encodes CASSLEGAAYNEQFF.